Shown below are 15 T cell receptor beta chains from a single sample sequenced in a study of sequential checkpoint blockade in melanoma. Using immunoSEQ multiplex PCR, the repertoire was profiled, and TCRdb retains in-frame clones only, with some absent. The repertoire has over 10,000 clones, approximately 70% of them found once; the top ten carry about 18%. Sample treatment: randomized to nivolumab then ipilimumab (arm A) or the reverse (arm B). Material: CD8+ T cells sorted from blood (inferred from file names), obtained from a patient given nivolumab and ipilimumab in sequence. These receptors were collected from a human donor with melanoma.

This clone is medium-sized (0.01 to 0.1%) in the sample. The V and J genes are TRBV30 and TRBJ1-1, with D possibly being TRBD1 (5 bases). CDR3 length equals 13 residues. Trimming left V 4 bases short and J 4 bases short, with 13 bases between. Germline CDR1 GTSNPN, CDR2 SVGIG (reference sequence). CDR3 residues: CAWNQIGGTEAFF. As DNA, the CDR3 is TGTGCCTGGAACCAAATCGGGGGCACTGAAGCTTTCTTT.

This sequence joins TRBV19 and TRBJ2-5; possible D gene TRBD1, 6 bases. Germline V CDR1 and CDR2: LNHDA, SQIVND (reference sequence). With 3 bases removed from V and 5 bases from J, the gap between germline ends came to 16 bases. This CDR3 comprises 15 residues. The CDR3 sequence is CASSIKDRRIETQYF. The CDR3 DNA reads as TGTGCCAGTAGTATTAAAGACAGGCGGATTGAGACCCAGTACTTC.

V gene TRBV21-1 combines with J gene TRBJ1-3. TRBV21-1 is deemed a pseudogene. The CDR3 loop spans 16 amino acids. Here the CDR3 DNA reads TGTGCCAGCAGCGGGGAGGGGTCAAGGGTTCGGCACACCATATATTTT. Translating it yields CASSGEGSRVRHTIYF.

This chain joins TRBV14 and TRBJ2-3; possibly TRBD1 for D (5 bases). The CDR3 has 15 residues. The V gene's germline CDR1 is SGHDN and CDR2 FVKESK. Deletions cut 1 base from V and 2 bases from J, with 10 bases between. The DNA of the CDR3 is TGTGCCAGCAGCCAAGGAAGGACACCCACAGATACGCAGTATTTT. Translated: CASSQGRTPTDTQYF.

The chain couples TRBV5-6 to TRBJ1-2, with D hard to call. CDR3 length: 14 amino acids. Trimming took 4 bases from V and 4 from J, leaving 14 bases between them. CDR1 is SGHDT and CDR2 is YYEEEE in the germline V gene. The CDR3 reads CASSLWESIYGYTF. The CDR3 region has the DNA TGTGCCAGCAGCCTCTGGGAGTCTATCTATGGCTACACCTTC.

This clone showed up just once. V and J are TRBV19 and TRBJ1-1; the match to TRBD1 covers 9 bases. The germline gives CDR1 LNHDA, CDR2 SQIVND (reference sequence). V was clipped by 5 bases and J by 0 bases; unmatched bases: 7. This CDR3 contains 16 residues. The CDR3 coding sequence is TGTGCCAGTAGTCACGGACAGGGGTGGATGAACACTGAAGCTTTCTTT. Encoded protein: CASSHGQGWMNTEAFF.

The chain links TRBV6-5 to TRBJ2-3; D is possibly TRBD2 (6 bases). Germline V lookup: CDR1 MNHEY, CDR2 SVGAGI. CDR3 size: 16 residues. Trimming took off 0 bases at V and 1 base at J, with 11 bases between the two ends. CDR3 sequence: CASSYSGGRGTDTQYF. The DNA for the CDR3 is TGTGCCAGCAGTTACTCGGGAGGTAGGGGCACAGATACGCAGTATTTT.

This clone appeared once. This chain connects TRBV7-9 to TRBJ1-1; D not resolved. The V gene lost 5 bases and the J gene lost 3 bases, with 19 bases spanning the gap. CDR1 and CDR2 (germline): SEHNR, FQNEAQ (reference sequence). The CDR3 has 16 amino acids. CDR3 bases: TGTGCCAGCAGCCACGACCGGGCCCTGAGGGACACTGAAGCTTTCTTT. Translated, it gives CASSHDRALRDTEAFF.

The chain carries TRBV5-6 and TRBJ2-3; D remains unclear. This CDR3 is 12 amino acids long. V was clipped by 1 base and J by 6 bases, with 6 bases between them. Germline lookup yields CDR1 SGHDT and CDR2 YYEEEE. CDR3 residues: CASSLLSDTQYF. The CDR3 DNA reads as TGTGCCAGCAGCTTGTTGTCTGATACGCAGTATTTT. Based on the CDR3 plus reference TRBV5-6 and TRBJ2-3, the full variable domain is DAGVTQSPTHLIKTRGQQVTLRCSPKSGHDTVSWYQQALGQGPQFIFQYYEEEERQRGNFPDRFSGHQFPNYSSELNVNALLLGDSALYLCASSLLSDTQYFGPGTRLTVL.

The DNA for the CDR3 is TGTGCCAGCAGTCATACGCTAGCGGGAGTGAAGACCCAGTACTTC. It yields the protein CASSHTLAGVKTQYF. The genes are TRBV27 and TRBJ2-5; TRBD2 agrees at 10 bases. The CDR3 contains 15 residues. CDR1 is MNHEY and CDR2 is SMNVEV in the germline V gene (reference sequence). V lost 5 bases to trimming and J lost 6 bases; unmatched junction nucleotides: 9.

The chain joins TRBV7-9 to TRBJ2-2; 9 nucleotides match TRBD1. The ends lost 5 bases at V and 3 bases at J; junction bases unmatched: 4. The CDR3 has 15 residues. CDR1 and CDR2 (germline): SEHNR, FQNEAQ (reference sequence). The CDR3 reads CASSAGTGYTGELFF. In DNA form, the CDR3 reads TGTGCCAGCAGCGCAGGGACAGGGTACACCGGGGAGCTGTTTTTT.

The V gene is TRBV21-1, the J gene TRBJ2-5; TRBD2 reflects the table's D call only, with no check against the DNA. TRBV21-1 is flagged as a pseudogene. This CDR3 contains 19 residues. CDR3 protein: CASSKDVGTSGGPQETQYF. CDR3 sequence (DNA): TGTGCCAGCAGCAAAGATGTGGGGACTAGCGGGGGGCCCCAGGAGACCCAGTACTTC.

This clone occurred a few times. The rearrangement uses TRBV5-6 and TRBJ2-3; the D gene is possibly TRBD2 (7 bases). Trimming took off 2 bases at V and 6 bases at J, with 19 bases between the two ends. Germline CDR1 SGHDT, CDR2 YYEEEE. The length of the CDR3 is 16 residues. The CDR3 loop is CASSFIPSGGGDTQYF. The DNA for the CDR3 is TGTGCCAGCAGCTTCATCCCTAGCGGAGGGGGGGATACGCAGTATTTT.

Details on this clone: The junction departs from the called germline gene at one end, perhaps through a read error. The gene calls are TRBV7-9 and TRBJ2-7, with TRBD1 matching 9 bases. This CDR3 spans 11 amino acids. The germline V gene encodes CDR1 SEHNR and CDR2 FQNEAQ (reference sequence). The CDR3 is CASSQGQGGNF. The CDR3 nucleotides read TGTGCCAGCAGCCAGGGACAGGGTGGGAACTTC.

This clone has only one observation. The genes are TRBV9 and TRBJ2-3; 10 bases are shared with TRBD2. The V and J ends lost 0 bases and 4 bases, in that order; junction bases with no gene match: 5. The germline V gene has CDR1 SGDLS and CDR2 YYNGEE. This CDR3 has 16 amino acids. CDR3 sequence: CASSVGLAGVSDTQYF. The CDR3 DNA reads as TGTGCCAGCAGCGTAGGTCTAGCGGGAGTGTCAGATACGCAGTATTTT. Together with reference TRBV9 and TRBJ2-3, the CDR3 gives the full variable domain: DSGVTQTPKHLITATGQRVTLRCSPRSGDLSVYWYQQSLDQGLQFLIQYYNGEERAKGNILERFSAQQFPDLHSELNLSSLELGDSALYFCASSVGLAGVSDTQYFGPGTRLTVL.